The clone carrying this TCR beta chain appeared a few times. Its antigen is still unknown. This entry is derived from a study of cytomegalovirus exposure and HLA in healthy donors. Notes on the study in general: Across HLA loci, a later analysis found differing TCR association rates, with DRB1 most and HLA-C fewest. Sequences of the TCR beta chain were said to predict the HLA-A and HLA-B alleles of most subjects accurately. Per a later analysis, 15,000 to 20,000 TCR beta sequences showed association with HLA alleles at 0.05 false discovery rate. When analyzed later, a missense DCLRE1C variant was found to be linked to TCR beta V- and J-gene trimming.

It was with 60 Vbeta and 13 Jbeta primers that the PCR ran. Only in-frame clones appear in the TCRdb table, and some are missing; sequencing was by immunoSEQ multiplex PCR. The sample has about 90,000 clones; roughly 60% are singletons. This receptor was identified in a woman in her fifties or sixties in good health and CMV-seropositive. The specimen sequenced was PBMCs.

The CDR3 DNA is TGTGCCAGCTCGTATAAGCGGGGGGGCATTAATGAGCAGTTCTTC. Translated, it gives CASSYKRGGINEQFF. The chain employs TRBV18 and TRBJ2-1; 10 bases line up with TRBD2. V dropped 6 bases and J dropped 7; count of bases not matched to a gene: 9. Germline V gives CDR1 KGHSH, CDR2 LQKENI. This CDR3 has 15 residues. Full variable domain (rest looked up from reference TRBV18 and TRBJ2-1): NAGVMQNPRHLVRRRGQEARLRCSPMKGHSHVYWYRQLPEEGLKFMVYLQKENIIDESGMPKERFSAEFPKEGPSILRIQQVVRGDSAAYFCASSYKRGGINEQFFGPGTRLTVL.